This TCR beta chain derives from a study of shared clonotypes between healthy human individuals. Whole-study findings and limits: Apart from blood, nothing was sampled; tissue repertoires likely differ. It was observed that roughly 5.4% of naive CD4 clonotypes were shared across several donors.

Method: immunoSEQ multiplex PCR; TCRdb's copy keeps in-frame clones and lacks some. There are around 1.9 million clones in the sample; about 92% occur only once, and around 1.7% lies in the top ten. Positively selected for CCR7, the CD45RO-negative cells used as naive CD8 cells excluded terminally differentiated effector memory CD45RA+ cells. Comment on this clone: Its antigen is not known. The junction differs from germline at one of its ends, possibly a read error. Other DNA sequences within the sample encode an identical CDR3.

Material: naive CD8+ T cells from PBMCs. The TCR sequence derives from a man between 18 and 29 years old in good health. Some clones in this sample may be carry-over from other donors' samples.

CDR3 sequence: CASREAFF. The CDR3 DNA reads TGTGCCAGCAGAGAAGCTTTCTTT. The gene calls are TRBV6-1 and TRBJ1-1; no firm D call. Germline lookup yields CDR1 MNHNS and CDR2 SASEGT. This CDR3 spans 8 amino acids.